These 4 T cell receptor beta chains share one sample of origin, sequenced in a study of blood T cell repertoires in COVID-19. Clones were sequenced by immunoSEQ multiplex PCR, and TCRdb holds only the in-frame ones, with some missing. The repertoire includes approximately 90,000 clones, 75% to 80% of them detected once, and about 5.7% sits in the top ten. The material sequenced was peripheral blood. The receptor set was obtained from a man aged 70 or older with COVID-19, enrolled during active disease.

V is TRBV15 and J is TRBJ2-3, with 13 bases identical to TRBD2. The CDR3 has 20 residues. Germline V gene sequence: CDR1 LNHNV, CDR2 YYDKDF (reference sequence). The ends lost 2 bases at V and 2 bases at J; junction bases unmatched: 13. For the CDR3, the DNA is TGTGCCACCAGCAGAACTCGGACTAGCGGGGGCCCCAAGCTCACAGATACGCAGTATTTT. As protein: CATSRTRTSGGPKLTDTQYF.

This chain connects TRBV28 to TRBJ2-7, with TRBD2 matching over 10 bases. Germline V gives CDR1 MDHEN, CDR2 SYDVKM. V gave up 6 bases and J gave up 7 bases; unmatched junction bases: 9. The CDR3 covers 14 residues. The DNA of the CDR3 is TGTGCCAGCAGCACACAGCGGGAGGGCCGGGAGCAGTACTTC. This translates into CASSTQREGREQYF.

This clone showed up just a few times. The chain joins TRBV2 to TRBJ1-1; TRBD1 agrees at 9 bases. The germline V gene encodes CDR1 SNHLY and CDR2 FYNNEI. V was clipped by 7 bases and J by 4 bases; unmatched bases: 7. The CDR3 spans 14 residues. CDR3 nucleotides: TGTGCCAGCATCAGAACAGGGGGCATCACTGAAGCTTTCTTT. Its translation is CASIRTGGITEAFF. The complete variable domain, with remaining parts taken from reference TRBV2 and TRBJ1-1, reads EPEVTQTPSHQVTQMGQEVILRCVPISNHLYFYWYRQILGQKVEFLVSFYNNEISEKSEIFDDQFSVERPDGSNFTLKIRSTKLEDSAMYFCASIRTGGITEAFFGQGTRLTVV.

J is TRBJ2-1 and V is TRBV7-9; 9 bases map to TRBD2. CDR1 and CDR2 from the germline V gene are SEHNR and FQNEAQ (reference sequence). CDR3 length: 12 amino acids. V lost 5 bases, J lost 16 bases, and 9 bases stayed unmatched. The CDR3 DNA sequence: TGTGCCAGCAGCCCAGGGACTAGCTCGTTATTCTTC. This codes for CASSPGTSSLFF.